The 26 T cell receptor beta chains listed next were all sequenced from one sample in a study of cytomegalovirus exposure and HLA in healthy donors. PCR primers comprised 60 Vbeta and 13 Jbeta primers. The protocol was immunoSEQ multiplex PCR, while the TCRdb copy is restricted to in-frame clones and leaves out a portion. The sample gives about 110,000 clones, roughly 70% of which show up once; approximately 9.4% is in the top ten. The specimen was PBMCs. All receptors come from a young man in good health and CMV-seropositive.

The V gene is TRBV4-1, the J gene TRBJ1-1; unclear D gene. Trimming took off 1 base at V and 1 base at J, with 10 bases between the two ends. Per germline, CDR1 MGHRA and CDR2 YSYEKL. The CDR3 totals 15 residues. CDR3 sequence reads: CASSQADGSNTEAFF. The CDR3 coding sequence is TGCGCCAGCAGCCAAGCCGACGGGTCGAACACTGAAGCTTTCTTT.

This sequence joins TRBV7-2 and TRBJ2-7, with 10 bases lining up with TRBD1. J lost 2 bases, V lost 5 bases, and 6 bases had no gene match. Per germline, CDR1 SGHTA and CDR2 FQGNSA. This CDR3 comprises 15 residues. CDR3 in amino acids: CASSLRGTGAYEQYV. CDR3 bases: TGTGCCAGCAGCCTTAGGGGGACAGGGGCCTACGAGCAGTACGTC.

This clone was detected only a few times. The chain uses TRBV7-3 and TRBJ2-1, with D perhaps TRBD2 (6 bases). This CDR3 is 17 amino acids long. CDR1 and CDR2 from the germline V gene are SGHTA and FQGTGA. Trimming pared 1 base from V and 8 bases from J, leaving 21 bases between. The CDR3 DNA is TGTGCCAGCAGCTTAAAGGGTCGGCTAGCAGGCGGGGATGAGCAGTTCTTC. Its protein product is CASSLKGRLAGGDEQFF.

This chain links TRBV5-5 with TRBJ1-1, with no clear D. The V end lost 5 bases, the J end lost 5 bases, and 7 bases lay between the germline ends. CDR3 size: 11 residues. The germline V gene has CDR1 SGHKS and CDR2 YYEKEE (reference sequence). The CDR3 nucleotides read TGTGCCAGCAGTCGGGAGACTGAAGCTTTCTTT. Protein sequence: CASSRETEAFF.

CDR3 DNA: TGTGCCAGTAACAAGGAGACAACTAATGAAAAACTGTTTTTT. Its protein is CASNKETTNEKLFF. This chain joins TRBV19 and TRBJ1-4; no clear D gene. This CDR3 has 14 amino acids. Trimming cost V 7 bases and J 0 bases, with 9 bases left between them. Germline lookup yields CDR1 LNHDA and CDR2 SQIVND (reference sequence).

The chain has TRBV7-2 and TRBJ2-1; the D gene is possibly TRBD2 (5 bases). The CDR3 length is 16 residues. The V gene's germline CDR1 is SGHTA and CDR2 FQGNSA. Trimming took off 5 bases at V and 8 bases at J, with 22 bases between the two ends. CDR3 DNA: TGTGCCAGCAGCATCGTAGTCTCCCCGGGCGGGTATGAGCAGTTCTTC. Its translation is CASSIVVSPGGYEQFF.

The V and J genes are TRBV28 and TRBJ2-7, with a tentative D call TRBD1 (6 bases). CDR1 and CDR2 (germline): MDHEN, SYDVKM. V was shortened by 5 bases and J by 2 bases, with 16 bases between the two germline ends. The CDR3 has 15 amino acids. CDR3 sequence (DNA): TGTGCCAGCAGTACTGACAGGAGTTTTCCCTACGAGCAGTACGTC. It yields the protein CASSTDRSFPYEQYV.

This rearrangement joins TRBV25-1 to TRBJ2-1, with a tentative D call TRBD2 (6 bases). The length of the CDR3 is 18 residues. Trimming took 4 bases from V and 2 from J, leaving 21 bases between them. CDR1 is MGHDK and CDR2 is SYGVNS in the germline V gene. CDR3 amino acids: CASSGIPGLRRAYNEQFF. The DNA of the CDR3 is TGTGCCAGCAGTGGCATCCCGGGACTTCGACGAGCCTACAATGAGCAGTTCTTC.

This chain uses TRBV7-8 with TRBJ2-3; perhaps TRBD1 as D (6 bases). The V end lost 5 bases, the J end lost 4 bases, and 16 bases lay between the germline ends. CDR1 is SGHVS, CDR2 FQNEAQ, per germline. This CDR3 has 15 residues. The CDR3 coding sequence is TGTGCCAGCAGCCCCCCCCTGGGGGCGGCAGATACGCAGTATTTT. Protein product: CASSPPLGAADTQYF.

There are a few counts of this clone. The chain is built from TRBV6-5 and TRBJ1-2; TRBD1 is a possible D gene (5 bases). Germline-derived CDR1 and CDR2 are MNHEY and SVGAGI. V dropped 7 bases and J dropped 2 bases, with 11 bases sitting between them. The CDR3 loop spans 13 amino acids. CDR3 bases: TGTGCCAGCACCCCGGGGGGAAACTATGGCTACACCTTC. This sequence encodes CASTPGGNYGYTF.

The V and J genes are TRBV7-9 and TRBJ2-1, with 9 nucleotides matching TRBD2. With 5 bases clipped from V and 13 bases from J, the junction kept 15 bases outside the gene matches. The CDR3 has 15 residues. Germline assignment: CDR1 SEHNR and CDR2 FQNEAQ (reference sequence). The CDR3, as DNA: TGTGCCAGCAGCCGTGGGGGAATTAGCGGGAGCGCCCAGTTCTTC. Its protein product is CASSRGGISGSAQFF.

This sequence joins TRBV20-1 and TRBJ1-2; D gene uncertain. V was trimmed by 3 bases and J by 4 bases, leaving 3 bases between them. Germline CDR1 reads DFQATT; CDR2 reads SNEGSKA (reference sequence). The CDR3 is 10 residues long. CDR3 sequence: CSASSYGYTF. The CDR3 nucleotides are TGCAGTGCTAGCAGCTATGGCTACACCTTC.

The V gene is TRBV18, the J gene TRBJ2-7; 7 positions agree with TRBD1. V was clipped by 6 bases and J by 6 bases; unmatched bases: 5. The CDR3 totals 12 residues. Germline CDR1 is KGHSH and CDR2 is LQKENI. The CDR3 sequence: CASSTTGSEQYF. The CDR3 bases are TGTGCCAGCTCCACGACAGGGAGCGAGCAGTACTTC.

The chain recombines TRBV30 with TRBJ1-4, with D hard to call. Germline CDR1 is GTSNPN and CDR2 is SVGIG (reference sequence). The CDR3 has 11 amino acids. Trimming removed 0 bases from V and 16 bases from J, with 12 bases in between. CDR3 nucleotide sequence: TGTGCCTGGAGTGTTGGGAGCTGGTGGTTTTTT. Its translation is CAWSVGSWWFF.

J is TRBJ1-5 and V is TRBV16; D is unclear. V shed 0 bases and J shed 10 bases, with 10 bases lying between them. Germline V lookup: CDR1 KGHSY, CDR2 FQNENV. This CDR3 spans 13 amino acids. CDR3 sequence reads: CASSQSVGLPQHF. The CDR3 nucleotides are TGTGCCAGCAGCCAATCGGTAGGACTACCCCAGCATTTT.

The chain joins TRBV21-1 to TRBJ2-7; the table calls TRBD1, which could not be checked here. TRBV21-1 is a pseudogene segment. The CDR3 contains 16 residues. This CDR3 is CASSNTGQRISYEQYV. CDR3 sequence (DNA): TGTGCCAGCAGTAACACTGGACAGAGGATTTCCTACGAGCAGTACGTC.

The chain combines TRBV9 with TRBJ2-1, with TRBD2 matching over 10 bases. This CDR3 is 19 amino acids long. CDR1 is SGDLS and CDR2 is YYNGEE in the germline V gene. The J segment lost 0 bases and the V segment lost 6 bases, leaving 15 bases of the junction unmatched. The DNA for the CDR3 is TGTGCCAGCAACCGAGCGGGAGGGCCTATGTGGGGCTCCTACAATGAGCAGTTCTTC. Translated, it gives CASNRAGGPMWGSYNEQFF.

This clone has more than one count but fewer than ten. The chain joins TRBV10-3 to TRBJ2-3; 7 nucleotides agree with TRBD2. The V gene end was trimmed by 6 bases and the J gene end by 5 bases; junction bases not matched to a gene: 5. The CDR3 runs to 13 residues. Germline V gene data show CDR1 as ENHRY and CDR2 as SYGVKD. The CDR3 loop reads CAIRTSAEDTQYF. For the CDR3, the DNA is TGTGCCATCAGAACTAGCGCGGAAGATACGCAGTATTTT.

This clone is a singleton in its sample. The gene calls are TRBV11-3 and TRBJ2-5; no clear D. The V end was cut by 1 base, the J end by 5 bases, with 8 bases between. Germline lookup yields CDR1 SGHNT and CDR2 YENEEA. This CDR3 is built from 13 residues. The CDR3 region has the DNA TGTGCCAGCAGCTTAGGTTTGTCGGAGACCCAGTACTTC. This encodes CASSLGLSETQYF.

The chain recombines TRBV4-1 with TRBJ1-2, with no clear D. Trimming shortened V by 1 base and J by 3 bases, and 9 bases separated the two germline ends. This CDR3 comprises 14 residues. CDR1 is MGHRA, CDR2 YSYEKL, per germline. The chain's CDR3 is CASSQGLRDYGYTF. DNA for the CDR3: TGCGCCAGCAGCCAAGGCTTGAGGGACTATGGCTACACCTTC.

The CDR3 reads CATQAGPETQYF. The DNA of the CDR3 is TGTGCCACCCAGGCGGGCCCAGAGACCCAGTACTTC. This chain links TRBV6-5 with TRBJ2-5; maybe TRBD2 (5 bases). This CDR3 has 12 amino acids. Germline V gene sequence: CDR1 MNHEY, CDR2 SVGAGI. Trimming left V 10 bases short and J 4 bases short, with 13 bases between.

A single count supports this clone. This rearrangement joins TRBV4-1 to TRBJ1-4; 7 bases match TRBD1. V shed 1 base, J shed 0 bases, and the junction held 5 bases outside the gene matches. The CDR3 contains 17 residues. Germline-derived CDR1 and CDR2 are MGHRA and YSYEKL. CDR3 DNA sequence: TGCGCCAGCAGCCAAGGGACAGGAGTTGCAACTAATGAAAAACTGTTTTTT. It is translated as CASSQGTGVATNEKLFF.

The rearrangement links TRBV2 to TRBJ1-5; possibly TRBD1 for D (6 bases). V lost 7 bases, J lost 5 bases, and 15 bases lay in between. CDR3 length equals 14 residues. Germline values: CDR1 SNHLY, CDR2 FYNNEI. CDR3 DNA sequence: TGTGCCAGCACTTGGTACGGACAGTATCAGCCCCAGCATTTT. Translation: CASTWYGQYQPQHF.

The chain combines TRBV16 with TRBJ2-3; no clear D. This CDR3 comprises 16 residues. The V gene's germline CDR1 is KGHSY and CDR2 FQNENV. With 0 bases removed from V and 8 bases from J, the gap between germline ends came to 18 bases. The CDR3 here is CASSQSTLPGISTQYF. The CDR3 DNA reads as TGTGCCAGCAGCCAATCCACCCTCCCGGGTATCAGTACGCAGTATTTT. Full variable domain (remainder filled in from reference TRBV16 and TRBJ2-3): GEEVAQTPKHLVRGEGQKAKLYCAPIKGHSYVFWYQQVLKNEFKFLISFQNENVFDETGMPKERFSAKCLPNSPCSLEIQATKLEDSAVYFCASSQSTLPGISTQYFGPGTRLTVL.

This sequence joins TRBV6-1 and TRBJ2-5; 11 nucleotides line up with TRBD2. The CDR3 consists of 17 residues. Germline CDR1 MNHNS, CDR2 SASEGT. V trimming: 4 bases; J trimming: 5 bases; junction bases outside the gene matches: 12. The CDR3 DNA follows: TGTGCCAGCAGTGTTAGCGGGAGGGCCCGGGGGGTGGAGACCCAGTACTTC. Protein product: CASSVSGRARGVETQYF.

The chain links TRBV11-2 to TRBJ2-1; 11 nucleotides line up with TRBD2. Germline V lookup: CDR1 SGHAT, CDR2 FQNNGV. The CDR3 totals 18 residues. V shed 2 bases, J shed 10 bases, and the junction held 16 bases outside the gene matches. CDR3 nucleotides: TGTGCCAGCAGCTTATTAGCGGGGGGGCCGCTGGAGGGAAAGGAGCAGTTCTTC. It yields the protein CASSLLAGGPLEGKEQFF.